This T cell receptor (beta chain) was documented in a study of cytomegalovirus exposure and HLA in healthy donors. Findings and caveats of the study: There were around 160 TCR beta chains listed as cytomegalovirus-associated.

Trimming stripped 0 bases from V and 4 bases from J, with 11 bases between. Per germline, CDR1 SGDLS and CDR2 YYNGEE. This CDR3 region has 15 residues. The assay was immunoSEQ multiplex PCR, and TCRdb's table has in-frame clones only and misses some. Of over 250,000 clones listed, roughly 85% are singletons. Concerning this clone itself: Its antigen is currently unknown.

The rearrangement links TRBV9 to TRBJ1-5, with a tentative D call TRBD1 (5 bases). The origin of this receptor is a young woman in good health and CMV-seronegative. The sequencing sample was made of PBMCs. In DNA, the CDR3 is TGTGCCAGCAGCGTAGGGCCGGGGGAGAATCAGCCCCAGCATTTT. Translating gives CASSVGPGENQPQHF.